These 24 T cell receptor beta chains were all obtained from the same sample, sequenced in a study of cytomegalovirus exposure and HLA in healthy donors. In the PCR, 60 Vbeta and 13 Jbeta primers were used. The data were produced by immunoSEQ multiplex PCR, yet TCRdb's version contains in-frame clones alone and is incomplete. The sample records 75,000 to 95,000 clones, around 79% being singletons. Sequenced sample: PBMCs. The receptor set was obtained from a woman between 40 and 50 years old in good health and CMV-seropositive.

This clone turned up a few times. The chain uses TRBV11-3 and TRBJ2-1; 13 bases align to TRBD2. CDR1 is SGHNT and CDR2 is YENEEA in the germline V gene. Trimming removed 5 bases from V and 8 bases from J; junction bases left unmatched: 6. The CDR3 runs 15 residues. The CDR3 loop is CASSQGLAGTDEQFF. The CDR3 coding sequence is TGTGCCAGCAGCCAGGGACTAGCGGGAACCGATGAGCAGTTCTTC.

This clone came up once. The rearrangement joins TRBV11-2 to TRBJ2-5, with TRBD1 matching over 8 bases. Losses at the gene ends were 3 bases for V and 4 bases for J; bases not matched to a gene: 1. CDR1 and CDR2 (germline): SGHAT, FQNNGV. This CDR3 is built from 13 residues. The CDR3 region has the DNA TGTGCCAGCAGCTTCGGGACAGGAGAGACCCAGTACTTC. Translation gives CASSFGTGETQYF.

The rearrangement links TRBV11-3 to TRBJ1-1; D is possibly TRBD1 (5 bases). Trimming took 6 bases from V and 6 from J, leaving 14 bases between them. CDR1 and CDR2 (germline): SGHNT, YENEEA. The CDR3 contains 13 residues. The chain's CDR3 is CASRSRVTAEAFF. The CDR3 coding sequence is TGTGCCAGCAGATCCAGGGTCACCGCTGAAGCTTTCTTT. Full variable domain (rest looked up from reference TRBV11-3 and TRBJ1-1): EAGVVQSPRYKIIEKKQPVAFWCNPISGHNTLYWYLQNLGQGPELLIRYENEEAVDDSQLPKDRFSAERLKGVDSTLKIQPAELGDSAVYLCASRSRVTAEAFFGQGTRLTVV.

This clone has only a few counts. The chain recombines TRBV25-1 with TRBJ1-1; no clear D gene. Germline V gives CDR1 MGHDK, CDR2 SYGVNS. The CDR3 is 12 residues long. The germline V and J ends were trimmed by 3 bases and 2 bases, with 4 bases remaining between them. The DNA of the CDR3 is TGTGCCAGCAGTGAGAGAAACACTGAAGCTTTCTTT. Its translation: CASSERNTEAFF.

This chain connects TRBV14 to TRBJ2-1; no definite D call. V was clipped by 4 bases and J by 9 bases, with 10 bases between them. The V gene's germline CDR1 is SGHDN and CDR2 FVKESK. This CDR3 is 12 amino acids long. The CDR3 sequence is CASSPKRVEQFF. CDR3 sequence (DNA): TGTGCCAGCAGCCCTAAGCGTGTTGAGCAGTTCTTC.

V gene TRBV5-6 combines with J gene TRBJ2-1; 9 nucleotides match TRBD2. Germline CDR1 reads SGHDT; CDR2 reads YYEEEE. This CDR3 contains 17 residues. V lost 4 bases, J lost 4 bases, and 12 bases stayed unmatched. CDR3 nucleotide sequence: TGTGCCAGCAGCCGAGGGGCGGGAGGGCCGCAGTACAATGAGCAGTTCTTC. Amino acids: CASSRGAGGPQYNEQFF.

This chain uses TRBV6-5 with TRBJ1-2; tentatively, D is TRBD1 (5 bases). The CDR3 has 13 residues. Trimming took 0 bases from V and 6 from J, leaving 8 bases between them. Germline CDR1 is MNHEY and CDR2 is SVGAGI. The CDR3 DNA sequence: TGTGCCAGCAGTTACTCCCGGGGGGATGGCTACACCTTC. Protein product: CASSYSRGDGYTF.

V usage is TRBV7-9 and J usage is TRBJ2-1; tentative D call: TRBD2 (5 bases). Germline-derived CDR1 and CDR2 are SEHNR and FQNEAQ (reference sequence). Trimming pared 5 bases from V and 7 bases from J, leaving 15 bases between. The CDR3 contains 14 residues. The CDR3 loop is CASSPTPGINEQFF. The CDR3 bases are TGTGCCAGCAGCCCCACGCCGGGAATTAATGAGCAGTTCTTC.

The chain links TRBV6-5 to TRBJ1-5; TRBD1 might be the D (5 bases). The germline gives CDR1 MNHEY, CDR2 SVGAGI. The V gene lost 6 bases and the J gene lost 9 bases, with 18 bases spanning the gap. The CDR3 loop spans 14 amino acids. The CDR3 sequence is CASSPRGEETPQHF. CDR3 coding DNA: TGTGCCAGCAGCCCCCGAGGGGAGGAAACGCCCCAGCATTTT.

This clone was detected once. The V gene is TRBV7-2, the J gene TRBJ2-5, with D possibly matching TRBD1 (5 bases). The V end lost 2 bases, the J end lost 2 bases, and 21 bases lay between the germline ends. CDR3 size: 18 residues. The V gene's germline CDR1 is SGHTA and CDR2 FQGNSA. Here the CDR3 reads CASSLLIHKGRPQETQYF. In DNA, the CDR3 is TGTGCCAGCAGCTTACTCATTCACAAGGGGCGCCCTCAAGAGACCCAGTACTTC.

The J gene is TRBJ2-1, the V gene TRBV4-2; D might be TRBD2 (7 bases). The CDR3 length is 18 residues. V lost 3 bases, J lost 1 base, and 19 bases lay in between. Per germline, CDR1 LGHNA and CDR2 YNFKEQ. Here the CDR3 DNA reads TGTGCCAGCAGCCAGCCCGAAGGGGGACTATCTTCCTACAATGAGCAGTTCTTC. It codes for CASSQPEGGLSSYNEQFF.

This clone turned up a few times. This chain connects TRBV4-3 to TRBJ2-4, with 10 nucleotides matching TRBD2. The germline gives CDR1 LGHNA, CDR2 YSLEER. The CDR3 totals 15 residues. J lost 7 bases, V lost 0 bases, and 3 bases had no gene match. CDR3 protein: CASSQELAGWNIQYF. The CDR3 DNA follows: TGCGCCAGCAGCCAAGAACTAGCGGGATGGAACATTCAGTACTTC.

The chain uses TRBV7-6 and TRBJ2-7; 8 nucleotides agree with TRBD2. The CDR3 is 16 residues long. Trimming removed 3 bases from V and 1 base from J; junction bases left unmatched: 8. Germline values: CDR1 SGHVS, CDR2 FNYEAQ. The CDR3 region is CASSLAPAGVSYEQYF. CDR3 DNA: TGTGCCAGCAGCTTGGCCCCAGCGGGAGTTTCCTACGAGCAGTACTTC.

The J gene is TRBJ1-4, the V gene TRBV28; D gene uncertain. Looked up from germline, CDR1 is MDHEN and CDR2 is SYDVKM. V was pared by 5 bases and J by 10 bases, with 17 bases between. The CDR3 length is 14 residues. The CDR3 sequence: CASSSPLREGKLFF. For the CDR3, the DNA is TGTGCCAGCAGTAGTCCCTTAAGGGAGGGAAAACTGTTTTTT.

The chain employs TRBV5-4 and TRBJ2-1; 8 positions agree with TRBD1. With V trimmed by 3 bases and J by 3 bases, 14 bases remained unmatched. Germline-derived CDR1 and CDR2 are SGHNT and YYREEE (reference sequence). This CDR3 comprises 18 residues. DNA for the CDR3: TGTGCCAGCAGCTCGCTAACCCTTGGACAGGGTGGCTACAATGAGCAGTTCTTC. Protein sequence: CASSSLTLGQGGYNEQFF.

The V gene is TRBV4-2, the J gene TRBJ2-2, with 11 bases matching TRBD2. The CDR3 is 19 amino acids. Germline V lookup: CDR1 LGHNA, CDR2 YNFKEQ. The junction had 7 bases not matched to a gene; V was cut back by 1 base and J by 0 bases. The CDR3 loop reads CASSQGGGTSGPNTGELFF. In nucleotides, the CDR3 is TGTGCCAGCAGCCAAGGCGGAGGGACTAGCGGACCGAACACCGGGGAGCTGTTTTTT.

The chain employs TRBV7-2 and TRBJ1-5; maybe TRBD1 (5 bases). Germline V CDR1 and CDR2: SGHTA, FQGNSA. The CDR3 totals 13 residues. V was shortened by 5 bases and J by 6 bases, with 11 bases between the two germline ends. This CDR3 is CASSPGVGQPQHF. CDR3 DNA sequence: TGTGCCAGCAGCCCGGGGGTAGGTCAGCCCCAGCATTTT.

The chain couples TRBV9 to TRBJ2-5; possible D gene TRBD1, 6 bases. Looked up from germline, CDR1 is SGDLS and CDR2 is YYNGEE. The CDR3 runs to 15 residues. Trimming stripped 0 bases from V and 7 bases from J, with 16 bases between. In DNA form, the CDR3 reads TGTGCCAGCAGCGTAGGTCTTGAGCGAGGGGGGACCCAGTACTTC. It codes for CASSVGLERGGTQYF.

This clone was detected once. Other DNA sequences in this specimen translate into the identical CDR3. This rearrangement joins TRBV28 to TRBJ2-2, with D possibly matching TRBD2 (5 bases). V was cut by 7 bases and J by 2 bases, with 11 bases left in between. Germline V lookup: CDR1 MDHEN, CDR2 SYDVKM. The CDR3 has 14 residues. The CDR3, as DNA: TGTGCCAGCACTGGAGGACTCAACACCGGGGAGCTGTTTTTT. Translated: CASTGGLNTGELFF.

This rearrangement joins TRBV5-4 to TRBJ1-2; D might be TRBD1 (5 bases). Deletions cut 0 bases from V and 4 bases from J, with 19 bases between. Germline assignment: CDR1 SGHNT and CDR2 YYREEE (reference sequence). CDR3 length: 17 residues. CDR3 DNA: TGTGCCAGCAGCTTGGTCAATACTCAGGGTCTCGGCTATGGCTACACCTTC. This codes for CASSLVNTQGLGYGYTF. The variable domain in full, completed from reference TRBV5-4 and TRBJ1-2, reads ETGVTQSPTHLIKTRGQQVTLRCSSQSGHNTVSWYQQALGQGPQFIFQYYREEENGRGNFPPRFSGLQFPNYSSELNVNALELDDSALYLCASSLVNTQGLGYGYTFGSGTRLTVV.

This clone was seen just once. The V and J genes are TRBV7-9 and TRBJ2-3, with TRBD1 matching 8 bases. The CDR3 is 14 residues long. The germline V gene has CDR1 SEHNR and CDR2 FQNEAQ (reference sequence). J was trimmed by 3 bases and V by 1 base; bases with no gene match: 0. This CDR3 reads CASSLGQGTDTQYF. For the CDR3, the DNA is TGTGCCAGCAGCTTAGGACAGGGGACAGATACGCAGTATTTT. Full variable domain (outside the CDR3, taken from reference TRBV7-9 and TRBJ2-3): DTGVSQNPRHKITKRGQNVTFRCDPISEHNRLYWYRQTLGQGPEFLTYFQNEAQLEKSRLLSDRFSAERPKGSFSTLEIQRTEQGDSAMYLCASSLGQGTDTQYFGPGTRLTVL.

This clone was seen once. The chain uses TRBV2 and TRBJ2-1, with TRBD2 as a possible D gene (6 bases). In germline, CDR1 is SNHLY, CDR2 FYNNEI. Trimming took off 4 bases at V and 8 bases at J, with 9 bases between the two ends. CDR3 size: 12 residues. DNA of the CDR3: TGTGCCAGCAGTGCAGCGGGCGATGAGCAGTTCTTC. This gives the protein CASSAAGDEQFF.

This chain joins TRBV12-2 and TRBJ2-4; the tabulated D call, TRBD2, remains unverified against the DNA. TRBV12-2 is annotated as a pseudogene. This CDR3 is 14 amino acids long. The CDR3 DNA sequence: TGTGCAAGTCGCTTAGGATCAACGGGGGACATTCAGTACTTC. Protein product: CASRLGSTGDIQYF.

The CDR3 nucleotides are TGTGCCAGCAGTGAAGGGGGAGTTGACCTCTACGAGCAGTACTTC. It translates to CASSEGGVDLYEQYF. This chain links TRBV2 with TRBJ2-7, with D possibly matching TRBD2 (5 bases). The CDR3 extends over 15 amino acids. Germline-derived CDR1 and CDR2 are SNHLY and FYNNEI. Deletions cut 1 base from V and 3 bases from J, with 13 bases between.